The 22 T cell receptor beta chains presented below share a single source sample, sequenced in a study of T cell changes during pregnancy in multiple sclerosis. Using immunoSEQ multiplex PCR, the repertoire was profiled, and TCRdb retains in-frame clones only, with some absent. Here the sample spans 49,000 or so clones, around nine tenths being singletons. The sample consisted of CD4+ T cells from peripheral blood mononuclear cells, taken in the second trimester of pregnancy. These receptors were obtained from a female donor in good health, enrolled as a control in a pregnancy study.

The chain has TRBV29-1 and TRBJ1-4, with TRBD1 matching 10 bases. From germline, CDR1 is SQVTM and CDR2 ANQGSEA. Trimming at V came to 4 bases and at J to 7 bases, leaving 9 bases not matched to a gene. The length of the CDR3 is 15 residues. This chain's CDR3 is CSVGFRDRGFEKLFF. Written as DNA, the CDR3 is TGCAGCGTTGGTTTTCGGGACAGGGGATTTGAAAAACTGTTTTTT.

The chain recombines TRBV11-3 with TRBJ2-7, with 7 bases that match TRBD1. V was clipped by 8 bases and J by 0 bases; unmatched bases: 7. This CDR3 has 14 amino acids. CDR1 is SGHNT and CDR2 is YENEEA in the germline V gene. The CDR3 is CASRIRDSSYEQYF. The CDR3 DNA reads TGTGCCAGCCGCATAAGGGACAGCTCCTACGAGCAGTACTTC.

The J gene is TRBJ2-1, the V gene TRBV5-6, with TRBD2 matching 12 bases. This CDR3 region has 16 residues. Germline values: CDR1 SGHDT, CDR2 YYEEEE. The junction had 10 bases not matched to a gene; V was cut back by 4 bases and J by 8 bases. CDR3 residues: CASSPRGLAGFYEQFF. The CDR3 bases are TGTGCCAGCAGCCCTCGTGGACTAGCGGGGTTCTATGAGCAGTTCTTC.

The chain employs TRBV11-3 and TRBJ2-2; 11 nucleotides match TRBD1. V lost 5 bases, J lost 6 bases, and 5 bases stayed unmatched. This CDR3 region has 15 residues. CDR1 SGHNT and CDR2 YENEEA come from the germline V gene. CDR3 sequence: CASSLGQGAAGELFF. CDR3 coding DNA: TGTGCCAGCAGCCTCGGACAGGGGGCAGCCGGGGAGCTGTTTTTT.

The CDR3 coding sequence is TGTGCCAGCAGCCTAGACAGGTACAATTCACCCCTCCACTTT. Amino acids: CASSLDRYNSPLHF. V usage is TRBV4-2 and J usage is TRBJ1-6; D perhaps matches TRBD1 (6 bases). V was clipped by 4 bases and J by 7 bases, with 11 bases between them. The germline V gene encodes CDR1 LGHNA and CDR2 YNFKEQ. The CDR3 has 14 amino acids.

This CDR3 is CASSLGQIVSGNTIYF. CDR3 bases: TGCGCCAGCAGCTTGGGACAGATAGTCTCTGGAAACACCATATATTTT. This sequence joins TRBV5-1 and TRBJ1-3; D is possibly TRBD1 (5 bases). V gave up 0 bases and J gave up 0 bases, with 10 bases separating them. The CDR3 sequence is 16 residues long. CDR1 is SGHRS and CDR2 is YFSETQ in the germline V gene.

V gene TRBV20-1 combines with J gene TRBJ2-1, with a possible D match to TRBD1 (6 bases). Germline CDR1 is DFQATT and CDR2 is SNEGSKA (reference sequence). Deletions cut 5 bases from V and 6 bases from J, with 8 bases between. The CDR3 is made up of 11 amino acids. The DNA of the CDR3 is TGCAGTGCTTCAGGGGTCAATGAGCAGTTCTTC. This gives the protein CSASGVNEQFF.

The CDR3 loop is CSAREGSSIYF. In DNA form, the CDR3 reads TGCAGTGCTAGGGAGGGGTCGTCCATATATTTT. The gene calls are TRBV20-1 and TRBJ1-3; TRBD1 is a possible D gene (5 bases). Germline V CDR1 and CDR2: DFQATT, SNEGSKA (reference sequence). The CDR3 is 11 amino acids. The V end lost 3 bases, the J end lost 11 bases, and 11 bases lay between the germline ends.

The J gene is TRBJ1-1, the V gene TRBV10-3; D remains unclear. The ends were cut back, 4 bases at V and 3 bases at J, with 27 bases in the middle. Germline V gives CDR1 ENHRY, CDR2 SYGVKD. The CDR3 sequence is 19 residues long. The CDR3 spells CAISAPAVGRPGRYTEAFF. In DNA form, the CDR3 reads TGTGCCATCAGTGCTCCAGCCGTGGGCCGACCGGGGAGGTACACTGAAGCTTTCTTT.

The chain employs TRBV4-3 and TRBJ1-1; TRBD1 matches at 8 bases. The CDR3 runs 16 residues. Trimming removed 1 base from V and 5 bases from J; junction bases left unmatched: 9. CDR1 and CDR2 from the germline V gene are LGHNA and YSLEER. DNA for the CDR3: TGCGCCAGCAGCCAAGTTAATGGACAGGGTCATACTGAAGCTTTCTTT. It specifies CASSQVNGQGHTEAFF.

This clone was picked up one time. The V call is TRBV4-1, the J call TRBJ2-7; 9 nucleotides match TRBD2. Per germline, CDR1 MGHRA and CDR2 YSYEKL. The CDR3 extends over 16 amino acids. With V trimmed by 4 bases and J by 2 bases, 9 bases remained unmatched. The CDR3 spells CASSRLSGGTTYEQYF. The CDR3, as DNA: TGCGCCAGCAGCCGTCTGAGCGGGGGGACCACCTACGAGCAGTACTTC.

The chain uses TRBV6-5 and TRBJ1-2, with TRBD1 matching over 8 bases. The CDR3 has 12 amino acids. Germline values: CDR1 MNHEY, CDR2 SVGAGI. Trimming removed 10 bases from V and 6 bases from J; junction bases left unmatched: 7. CDR3 region: CATRTGQNGYTF. CDR3 DNA sequence: TGTGCCACCCGGACAGGGCAGAATGGCTACACCTTC.

This chain connects TRBV28 to TRBJ1-2; 10 bases are a match to TRBD1. V shed 1 base and J 2 bases; nucleotides not matched to a gene: 4. The CDR3 consists of 16 residues. Germline CDR1 and CDR2: MDHEN and SYDVKM. The CDR3 DNA reads as TGTGCCAGCAGTTTATACAGACAGGGGGCGAACTATGGCTACACCTTC. It encodes CASSLYRQGANYGYTF.

The CDR3 nucleotides are TGTGCCAGCAGATCCCTCTCTGGCAGCTACGAGCAGTACTTC. Protein product: CASRSLSGSYEQYF. The chain uses TRBV7-2 and TRBJ2-7; D ambiguous. The V gene's germline CDR1 is SGHTA and CDR2 FQGNSA. The V and J ends lost 6 bases and 3 bases respectively, with 15 bases between them. The CDR3 totals 14 residues.

This chain joins TRBV5-4 and TRBJ2-1, with TRBD2 matching 7 bases. Looked up from germline, CDR1 is SGHNT and CDR2 is YYREEE (reference sequence). This CDR3 has 16 residues. V lost 0 bases, J lost 7 bases, and 10 bases stayed unmatched. The CDR3 DNA sequence: TGTGCCAGCAGCTTGGATGCCCGACTAGCTGGGAATGAGCAGTTCTTC. Translation gives CASSLDARLAGNEQFF.

The rearrangement joins TRBV19 to TRBJ2-3; D is perhaps TRBD1 (6 bases). Germline V CDR1 and CDR2: LNHDA, SQIVND (reference sequence). The CDR3 contains 16 residues. The V end was cut by 7 bases, the J end by 0 bases, with 17 bases between. This CDR3 reads CASKWRRQDSTDTQYF. CDR3 in DNA: TGTGCCAGTAAGTGGAGGAGACAGGATAGCACAGATACGCAGTATTTT.

In its sample, this clone was seen once. This sequence joins TRBV7-9 and TRBJ2-2, with 10 bases matching TRBD2. This CDR3 is built from 16 residues. In germline, CDR1 is SEHNR, CDR2 FQNEAQ (reference sequence). J was trimmed by 1 base and V by 5 bases; bases with no gene match: 4. CDR3 residues: CASSARLAGNTGELFF. CDR3 sequence (DNA): TGTGCCAGCAGCGCGAGACTAGCGGGGAACACCGGGGAGCTGTTTTTT.

The chain is built from TRBV4-3 and TRBJ2-3; 9 nucleotides line up with TRBD1. CDR3 length: 16 residues. Trimming cost V 0 bases and J 1 base; bases outside gene matches: 2. Looked up from germline, CDR1 is LGHNA and CDR2 is YSLEER. CDR3 protein: CASSQDTGGRTDTQYF. The CDR3 coding sequence is TGCGCCAGCAGCCAAGATACAGGGGGCCGCACAGATACGCAGTATTTT.

The V call is TRBV19, the J call TRBJ2-1; TRBD2 matches at 10 bases. Germline V gene sequence: CDR1 LNHDA, CDR2 SQIVND (reference sequence). The V and J ends lost 7 bases and 2 bases, in that order; junction bases with no gene match: 5. The CDR3 consists of 15 residues. The chain's CDR3 is CASNPSGGAYNEQFF. In DNA, the CDR3 is TGTGCCAGTAATCCCAGCGGGGGGGCCTACAATGAGCAGTTCTTC.

The CDR3 loop reads CASSLDDATGFANYGYTF. The CDR3 DNA follows: TGCGCCAGCAGCCTAGATGACGCAACAGGGTTTGCTAACTATGGCTACACCTTC. The V gene is TRBV4-3, the J gene TRBJ1-2; tentatively, D is TRBD1 (6 bases). The ends were cut back, 4 bases at V and 0 bases at J, with 21 bases in the middle. The CDR3 runs to 18 residues. CDR1 and CDR2 from the germline V gene are LGHNA and YSLEER.

This clone has only one observation. This sequence joins TRBV18 and TRBJ1-1; D uncertain. V was trimmed by 4 bases and J by 3 bases, leaving 21 bases between them. The germline V gene has CDR1 KGHSH and CDR2 LQKENI. The CDR3 has 17 residues. In DNA, the CDR3 is TGTGCCAGCTCACAATACGACGGTACTTCGGGTTACACTGAAGCTTTCTTT. Its protein product is CASSQYDGTSGYTEAFF.

V gene TRBV6-6 combines with J gene TRBJ2-5; maybe TRBD1 (5 bases). This CDR3 contains 14 residues. In germline, CDR1 is MNHNY, CDR2 SVGAGI (reference sequence). V shed 0 bases and J shed 2 bases, with 7 bases lying between them. The CDR3: CASSYSGLQETQYF. The CDR3 DNA reads as TGTGCCAGCAGTTACTCGGGGCTGCAAGAGACCCAGTACTTC.